A selection of T cell receptor beta chains follows, all from one sample in a study of blood T cell repertoires in COVID-19. Generated by immunoSEQ multiplex PCR, the TCRdb table keeps only in-frame clones and is missing some. This table has around 55,000 clones, approximately 90% appearing once. Sequenced input: peripheral blood. Source of these receptors: a middle-aged man with acute or convalescent COVID-19. The CDR3 runs from the conserved cysteine through the conserved F or W. The size of a clone is reported for some rows only, either as once, few or many, or as a class for expanded clones.

CDR3 protein,CDR3 length,J gene,V gene,clone size
CASRETGMGTDTQYF,15,TRBJ2-3,TRBV2,-
CASSLFLDASTDTQYF,16,TRBJ2-3,TRBV27,-
CASSDPTGTQKADEKLFF,18,TRBJ1-4,TRBV25-1,-
CASTLTQHHSGEQYF,15,TRBJ2-7,TRBV28,-
CASSYSFQGAGNTIYF,16,TRBJ1-3,TRBV6-5,-
CASSPRDRGGGETQYF,16,TRBJ2-5,TRBV19,-
CASSIRRLAGTEQFF,15,TRBJ2-1,TRBV19,-
CSASSGRGSWETQYF,15,TRBJ2-5,TRBV20-1,-
CATAGQTSNYGYTF,14,TRBJ1-2,TRBV19,-
CASSMAGSNQPQHF,14,TRBJ1-5,TRBV19,once
CASRLKQGYSYEQYF,15,TRBJ2-7,TRBV27,-
CASSLTPTSGKNTGELFF,18,TRBJ2-2,TRBV11-2,-
CATSRGGGNEQFF,13,TRBJ2-1,TRBV24-1,-
CASSQDIRTPEAFF,14,TRBJ1-1,TRBV4-1,-
CASSGLAGVGNEQFF,15,TRBJ2-1,TRBV10-1,-
CASSVGVAGGGETQYF,16,TRBJ2-5,TRBV9,-
CASSSPGSGNTIYF,14,TRBJ1-3,TRBV7-9,-
CASSQDSSSYEQYF,14,TRBJ2-7,TRBV3-1/TRBV3-2,-
CASSPRLAGGELFF,14,TRBJ2-2,TRBV3-1/TRBV3-2,-
CASSLEGEVRHEQYF,15,TRBJ2-7,TRBV5-1,-
CASSLIQGGYTF,12,TRBJ1-2,TRBV28,-
CASSTPTSYNEQFF,14,TRBJ2-1,TRBV19,-
CASSSGQSYGYTF,13,TRBJ1-2,TRBV5-1,-
CASSLAGPSGRLYEQYF,17,TRBJ2-7,TRBV7-2,-
CASSFQGASNTEAFF,15,TRBJ1-1,TRBV5-1,few
CAWGRLAGGNEQFF,14,TRBJ2-1,TRBV30,once
CASSRQVYQPQHF,13,TRBJ1-5,TRBV5-8,-
CTSSQDGQGYEQYF,14,TRBJ2-7,TRBV1,-
CASSQGTSGRGVNEQFF,17,TRBJ2-1,TRBV4-2,-
CASSFILDRGPNGELFF,17,TRBJ2-2,TRBV27,once
CASSYRGGGQETQYF,15,TRBJ2-5,TRBV18,-
CASSPGTGDGKTQYF,15,TRBJ2-5,TRBV7-7,once
CASKPNSGSSSYEQYF,16,TRBJ2-7,TRBV4-1,once
CASSRYTQGALAEAFF,16,TRBJ1-1,TRBV7-9,-
CASRTEGAGVADTQYF,16,TRBJ2-3,TRBV19,-
CASNSQGVTEAFF,13,TRBJ1-1,TRBV2,-
CASSAGGAGGNQPQHF,16,TRBJ1-5,TRBV2,once
CASSFGPSGTDTQYF,15,TRBJ2-3,TRBV5-1,-
CAWSRGGRSQPQHF,14,TRBJ1-5,TRBV30,few
CASSQTSGSDTSGELFF,17,TRBJ2-2,TRBV9,-
CASSLDVTSGRANEQFF,17,TRBJ2-1,TRBV11-2,once
CASSLGQGSATEAFF,15,TRBJ1-1,TRBV5-1,-
CATSGGNWNTEAFF,14,TRBJ1-1,TRBV24-1,-
CASSYSHAGIYGYTF,15,TRBJ1-2,TRBV6-5,-
CASSLAPGTANTEAFF,16,TRBJ1-1,TRBV5-6,-
CASSPLLPGLSGVGNEQFF,19,TRBJ2-1,TRBV5-6,-
CASSPDRGREKLFF,14,TRBJ1-4,TRBV5-4,-
CASSLEEGRNSPLHF,15,TRBJ1-6,TRBV5-4,-
CASSQDFASGNEQFF,15,TRBJ2-1,TRBV4-3,-
CASSPPDRVIGNTIYF,16,TRBJ1-3,TRBV18,-
CASSPSFGGSSYNEQFF,17,TRBJ2-1,TRBV7-8,-
CASSQEGQPYNEQFF,15,TRBJ2-1,TRBV3-1/TRBV3-2,-
CASSVAGGNYGYTF,14,TRBJ1-2,TRBV9,-
CASSGQGSEQPQHF,14,TRBJ1-5,TRBV6-4,once
CASSPTAGNTIYF,13,TRBJ1-3,TRBV11-3,-